These 25 T cell receptor beta chains were all obtained from the same sample, sequenced in a study of blood T cell repertoires in COVID-19 (dated by TCRdb to about 2020). Libraries were built with the immunoSEQ multiplex PCR assay. TCRdb stores this immuneACCESS table with in-frame sequences only. Part of the clones is absent; in the studies checked, under half of the shortfall reflects unresolved V genes, and no reason is known for the rest. The sample table records some 200,000 clones; approximately 80% of these occur just once. The ten largest account for approximately 7.4% of the sample. The sequencing sample was made of PBMCs or T cells enriched from blood (not recorded which). The receptors shown here come from a middle-aged woman with acute COVID-19.

This clone was recorded only once. The genes are TRBV7-3 and TRBJ2-2, with TRBD2 matching over 9 bases. The V gene's germline CDR1 is SGHTA and CDR2 FQGTGA. The CDR3 runs 16 residues. V shed 2 bases and J 4 bases; nucleotides not matched to a gene: 5. CDR3 amino acids: CASSLAGGLGTGELFF. The CDR3 DNA follows: TGTGCCAGCAGCTTAGCGGGGGGGCTCGGCACCGGGGAGCTGTTTTTT.

This clone turned up a few times. The V gene is TRBV5-1, the J gene TRBJ2-7, with 11 bases that match TRBD2. Germline assignment: CDR1 SGHRS and CDR2 YFSETQ. J gave up 1 base and V 1 base, and 4 bases lay outside the gene matches. This CDR3 contains 16 residues. The CDR3 loop is CASSLYLAGGSYEQYF. The CDR3 DNA is TGCGCCAGCAGCTTGTATCTAGCGGGGGGTTCCTACGAGCAGTACTTC.

V usage is TRBV5-4 and J usage is TRBJ1-4, with D unresolved. The CDR3 contains 14 residues. V lost 4 bases and J lost 4, with 11 bases in between. In germline, CDR1 is SGHNT, CDR2 YYREEE (reference sequence). The CDR3 spells CASSPGQNNEKLFF. In nucleotides, the CDR3 is TGTGCCAGCAGCCCAGGTCAGAATAATGAAAAACTGTTTTTT.

The CDR3 sequence is CASSPRLDSNYGYTF. DNA for the CDR3: TGTGCCAGCAGCCCCAGGCTGGACTCTAACTATGGCTACACCTTC. This chain connects TRBV9 to TRBJ1-2; D uncertain. The CDR3 runs 15 residues. V lost 4 bases, J lost 0 bases, and 13 bases lay in between. CDR1 and CDR2 from the germline V gene are SGDLS and YYNGEE.

The chain carries TRBV25-1 and TRBJ1-1; perhaps TRBD1 as D (5 bases). Deletions cut 4 bases from V and 1 base from J, with 10 bases between. CDR3 length equals 14 residues. From germline, CDR1 is MGHDK and CDR2 SYGVNS. The CDR3 DNA sequence: TGTGCCAGCAGTGGCCTCACAGGGAACACTGAAGCTTTCTTT. Protein product: CASSGLTGNTEAFF. The variable domain in full, with the rest retrieved from reference TRBV25-1 and TRBJ1-1, is EADIYQTPRYLVIGTGKKITLECSQTMGHDKMYWYQQDPGMELHLIHYSYGVNSTEKGDLSSESTVSRIRTEHFPLTLESARPSHTSQYLCASSGLTGNTEAFFGQGTRLTVV.

The gene calls are TRBV29-1 and TRBJ2-1; 7 nucleotides match TRBD1. The CDR3 contains 12 residues. Looked up from germline, CDR1 is SQVTM and CDR2 is ANQGSEA. V lost 3 bases, J lost 6 bases, and 2 bases stayed unmatched. The CDR3, as DNA: TGCAGCGTTGACAGGGGGTCCAATGAGCAGTTCTTC. It specifies CSVDRGSNEQFF.

The J gene is TRBJ2-3, the V gene TRBV2; D unresolved. V lost 7 bases and J 14 bases, leaving 25 bases between the germline ends. Per germline, CDR1 SNHLY and CDR2 FYNNEI. The CDR3 is made up of 14 amino acids. The CDR3 reads CASTPSATSTHPYF. CDR3 coding DNA: TGTGCCAGCACCCCCAGCGCCACAAGCACCCACCCGTATTTT.

As for this clone: One junction end disagrees with the germline gene, perhaps due to a read error. The chain carries TRBV7-7 and TRBJ1-3; D unresolved. Germline loops: CDR1 SSHAT, CDR2 FNYEAQ (reference sequence). This CDR3 is 14 amino acids long. CDR3 nucleotide sequence: TGTGCTAGCAGCGCGGGATTTGCTGGAAACACCATATATTTT. It translates to CASSAGFAGNTIYF.

This clone has just one count. The rearrangement uses TRBV5-1 and TRBJ1-6; TRBD1 matches at 9 bases. The CDR3 runs 16 residues. CDR1 and CDR2 from the germline V gene are SGHRS and YFSETQ. V trimming: 1 base; J trimming: 7 bases; junction bases outside the gene matches: 6. The CDR3 reads CASSLTTGGLNSPLHF. The CDR3 region has the DNA TGCGCCAGCAGCTTGACAACAGGGGGCTTAAATTCACCCCTCCACTTT.

This clone was detected once. This chain joins TRBV7-3 and TRBJ1-1; tentative D call: TRBD1 (5 bases). V lost 5 bases to trimming and J lost 1 base, with 17 bases between them. The V gene's germline CDR1 is SGHTA and CDR2 FQGTGA. The CDR3 totals 16 residues. CDR3 DNA sequence: TGTGCCAGCAGCCCCGGGAGGGGCGGCTCGAACACTGAAGCTTTCTTT. It translates to CASSPGRGGSNTEAFF.

This chain uses TRBV28 with TRBJ2-2, with D unclear. Trimming cost V 6 bases and J 1 base, with 15 bases left between them. The CDR3 is made up of 16 amino acids. Germline V gene sequence: CDR1 MDHEN, CDR2 SYDVKM. In DNA, the CDR3 is TGTGCCAGCAGACTAAAAGGCACGGGGAACACCGGGGAGCTGTTTTTT. Its protein is CASRLKGTGNTGELFF.

The chain joins TRBV28 to TRBJ1-6, with D maybe TRBD1 (6 bases). This CDR3 has 15 residues. Per the germline V gene, CDR1 is MDHEN and CDR2 is SYDVKM. Trimming took off 4 bases at V and 4 bases at J, with 11 bases between the two ends. This CDR3 reads CASSSRTAYNSPLHF. CDR3 nucleotides: TGTGCCAGCAGTTCGCGGACAGCGTATAATTCACCCCTCCACTTT.

The V call is TRBV7-2, the J call TRBJ1-1; 7 positions agree with TRBD1. CDR3 length: 14 residues. Per germline, CDR1 SGHTA and CDR2 FQGNSA. The V and J ends lost 8 bases and 1 base, in that order; junction bases with no gene match: 7. CDR3 loop: CASHTTGWNTEAFF. As DNA, the CDR3 is TGTGCCAGCCATACGACAGGGTGGAACACTGAAGCTTTCTTT.

In this sample, this clone turned up once. J is TRBJ2-1 and V is TRBV9; TRBD2 matches 7 bases. The CDR3 has 14 amino acids. Germline CDR1 is SGDLS and CDR2 is YYNGEE. The junction had 1 base not matched to a gene; V was cut back by 1 base and J by 3 bases. This CDR3 reads CASSVSSGYNEQFF. CDR3 nucleotides: TGTGCCAGCAGCGTATCTAGCGGCTACAATGAGCAGTTCTTC.

This clone was detected ten times or more. The V gene is TRBV12-3 or TRBV12-4, the J gene TRBJ2-2; D is ambiguous. The V end lost 7 bases, the J end lost 1 base, and 4 bases lay between the germline ends. The CDR3 covers 12 residues. CDR3 region: CASIRNTGELFF. Written as DNA, the CDR3 is TGTGCCAGCATTCGGAACACCGGGGAGCTGTTTTTT.

This clone was picked up one time. The genes are TRBV2 and TRBJ1-2; 8 nucleotides align to TRBD1. Trimming took 6 bases from V and 7 from J; bases not matched to a gene: 16. The CDR3 is 16 residues long. Germline CDR1 reads SNHLY; CDR2 reads FYNNEI. CDR3 residues: CASSGVGQGGGSGYTF. As DNA, the CDR3 is TGTGCCAGCAGCGGCGTCGGACAGGGAGGAGGTTCTGGCTACACCTTC.

The V call is TRBV3-1 (or the pseudogene TRBV3-2), the J call TRBJ2-3; TRBD2 agrees at 9 bases. CDR3 length: 16 amino acids. Germline V lookup: CDR1 LGHDT, CDR2 YNNKEL (reference sequence). Losses at the gene ends were 3 bases for V and 5 bases for J; bases not matched to a gene: 9. This CDR3 reads CASSQWGGGAEDTQYF. The CDR3 coding sequence is TGTGCCAGCAGCCAGTGGGGCGGGGGGGCCGAAGATACGCAGTATTTT.

The rearrangement links TRBV5-1 to TRBJ1-1, with TRBD1 as a possible D gene (5 bases). CDR3 length equals 16 residues. Germline-derived CDR1 and CDR2 are SGHRS and YFSETQ. The V end lost 0 bases, the J end lost 2 bases, and 14 bases lay between the germline ends. This CDR3 reads CASSLAAGRSNTEAFF. CDR3 DNA: TGCGCCAGCAGCTTGGCCGCGGGACGGTCAAACACTGAAGCTTTCTTT.

The chain couples TRBV7-9 to TRBJ1-5; a weak D match, TRBD1 (5 bases). The CDR3 covers 16 residues. CDR1 SEHNR and CDR2 FQNEAQ come from the germline V gene (reference sequence). Trimming left V 1 base short and J 0 bases short, with 10 bases between. CDR3 in amino acids: CASSLGQSNSNQPQHF. The CDR3 DNA is TGTGCCAGCAGCTTAGGACAGAGCAATAGCAATCAGCCCCAGCATTTT.

The chain is built from TRBV10-3 and TRBJ1-5, with TRBD1 matching 7 bases. With V trimmed by 6 bases and J by 6 bases, 5 bases remained unmatched. Germline V gives CDR1 ENHRY, CDR2 SYGVKD. This CDR3 is 13 amino acids long. The CDR3 protein is CAIRGQVGQPQHF. The CDR3 DNA reads TGTGCCATCAGAGGACAGGTGGGTCAGCCCCAGCATTTT.

The rearrangement links TRBV4-3 to TRBJ2-3; D unresolved. There are 13 residues in the CDR3. V lost 0 bases and J 2 bases, leaving 3 bases between the germline ends. Germline assignment: CDR1 LGHNA and CDR2 YSLEER. CDR3 coding DNA: TGCGCCAGCAGCCAAGACCACACAGATACGCAGTATTTT. Translation gives CASSQDHTDTQYF.

This chain links TRBV7-2 with TRBJ2-7; 14 bases agree with TRBD2. CDR3 length: 16 amino acids. V lost 4 bases, J lost 3 bases, and 5 bases stayed unmatched. Germline CDR1 reads SGHTA; CDR2 reads FQGNSA. CDR3 nucleotide sequence: TGTGCCAGCAGCTCGACTGGGACTAGCGGGAGCTACGAGCAGTACTTC. Amino acids: CASSSTGTSGSYEQYF.

This chain links TRBV19 with TRBJ1-4, with 9 positions matching TRBD1. The V gene end was trimmed by 10 bases and the J gene end by 3 bases; junction bases not matched to a gene: 9. CDR3 length: 15 residues. CDR1 and CDR2 from the germline V gene are LNHDA and SQIVND (reference sequence). CDR3 sequence reads: CATTGGEASNEKLFF. The CDR3 DNA follows: TGTGCCACGACAGGGGGTGAGGCCTCTAATGAAAAACTGTTTTTT.

The rearrangement joins TRBV24-1 to TRBJ2-2; 8 bases match TRBD1. Trimming at V came to 3 bases and at J to 5 bases, leaving 7 bases not matched to a gene. The CDR3 extends over 16 amino acids. From germline, CDR1 is KGHDR and CDR2 SFDVKD. CDR3 DNA: TGTGCCACCAGTGATCCGACAGGGGAAGGAACCGGGGAGCTGTTTTTT. Amino acids: CATSDPTGEGTGELFF.

In its sample, this clone was seen a few times. This chain joins TRBV7-9 and TRBJ1-2; the D is unclear. CDR1 SEHNR and CDR2 FQNEAQ come from the germline V gene (reference sequence). V shed 5 bases and J shed 8 bases, with 18 bases lying between them. The CDR3 has 14 residues. The CDR3 protein is CASSPTTWVWGYTF. The CDR3 region has the DNA TGTGCCAGCAGCCCGACGACTTGGGTCTGGGGCTACACCTTC.